Each of the 23 T cell receptor beta chains below was sequenced from the same sample in a study of PD-1 blockade in classical Hodgkin lymphoma. The time point here: cycle 4 day 1 (C4D1), after less than 7 weeks of nivolumab. All patients experienced relapse after autologous stem cell transplantation, and brentuximab vedotin exposure was variable. TCRdb's table, derived via immunoSEQ multiplex PCR, lists solely in-frame clones and lacks some. The table shows about 110,000 clones, with around nine tenths occurring only once. Sequencing was performed on peripheral blood mononuclear cells (PBMCs), taken before the fourth cycle of nivolumab. Receptors originate from a human donor with classical Hodgkin lymphoma.

The chain uses TRBV28 and TRBJ1-2; D might be TRBD1 (5 bases). Germline lookup yields CDR1 MDHEN and CDR2 SYDVKM. V was cut by 3 bases and J by 4 bases, with 18 bases left in between. The CDR3 contains 16 residues. CDR3 nucleotides: TGTGCCAGCAGTTTGTATCTGGGGCAATCTACCTATGGCTACACCTTC. It codes for CASSLYLGQSTYGYTF.

This chain connects TRBV5-1 to TRBJ2-1, with TRBD2 matching over 7 bases. The germline CDR1 and CDR2 sequences are SGHRS and YFSETQ. The CDR3 consists of 14 residues. Losses at the gene ends were 4 bases for V and 6 bases for J; bases not matched to a gene: 7. Written as DNA, the CDR3 is TGCGCCAGCAGCGCGACTAGCCGACCCAATGAGCAGTTCTTC. Amino acid sequence: CASSATSRPNEQFF.

The V and J genes are TRBV4-3 and TRBJ2-1, with unresolved D. With 2 bases removed from V and 2 bases from J, the gap between germline ends came to 13 bases. Germline lookup yields CDR1 LGHNA and CDR2 YSLEER. The CDR3 length is 16 residues. The CDR3 coding sequence is TGCGCCAGCAGCCAACGTGTCCGCCCCCCCTACAATGAGCAGTTCTTC. It codes for CASSQRVRPPYNEQFF.

This clone was observed a few times. The gene calls are TRBV6-1 and TRBJ1-5, with D tentatively TRBD1 (6 bases). Germline CDR1 and CDR2: MNHNS and SASEGT. V lost 2 bases, J lost 4 bases, and 12 bases lay in between. The CDR3 length is 15 residues. CDR3 amino acids: CASSETWQGNQPQHF. The CDR3 nucleotides are TGTGCCAGCAGTGAAACTTGGCAGGGGAATCAGCCCCAGCATTTT.

The chain uses TRBV2 and TRBJ2-7; 11 bases are shared with TRBD2. The CDR3 loop spans 13 amino acids. The germline CDR1 and CDR2 sequences are SNHLY and FYNNEI. V lost 7 bases and J lost 4; bases outside the gene matches: 3. The CDR3 here is CASTRLAGYEQYF. CDR3 DNA sequence: TGTGCCAGCACCAGACTAGCGGGATACGAGCAGTACTTC.

The chain is built from TRBV11-2 and TRBJ1-4; 8 bases align to TRBD1. J lost 3 bases, V lost 5 bases, and 11 bases had no gene match. This CDR3 is built from 17 residues. Germline values: CDR1 SGHAT, CDR2 FQNNGV. The CDR3 here is CASSPRRQGPSNEKLFF. CDR3 in DNA: TGTGCCAGCAGCCCCCGCCGACAGGGGCCCTCTAATGAAAAACTGTTTTTT.

The J gene is TRBJ2-3, the V gene TRBV6-1, with 10 bases fitting TRBD2. V trimming: 3 bases; J trimming: 3 bases; junction bases outside the gene matches: 0. Germline CDR1 MNHNS, CDR2 SASEGT. The CDR3 spans 14 residues. The CDR3 is CASSDSGRTDTQYF. The CDR3 coding sequence is TGTGCCAGCAGTGATAGCGGGAGGACAGATACGCAGTATTTT.

The rearrangement links TRBV11-2 to TRBJ1-5, with D unclear. The CDR3 length is 15 residues. The ends were cut back, 5 bases at V and 2 bases at J, with 13 bases in the middle. CDR1 SGHAT and CDR2 FQNNGV come from the germline V gene. The CDR3 protein is CASSIQASRNQPQHF. In nucleotides, the CDR3 is TGTGCCAGCAGCATCCAGGCTTCACGCAATCAGCCCCAGCATTTT.

This chain connects TRBV2 to TRBJ2-3; TRBD2 agrees at 7 bases. V was clipped by 8 bases and J by 10 bases; unmatched bases: 21. In germline, CDR1 is SNHLY, CDR2 FYNNEI. There are 16 residues in the CDR3. The CDR3 loop is CASPTKEGGPGSSQYF. The CDR3 DNA is TGTGCCAGCCCTACTAAGGAGGGAGGGCCAGGTAGTTCGCAGTATTTT.

This chain joins TRBV6-5 and TRBJ1-4; D is undetermined. This CDR3 contains 14 residues. Germline values: CDR1 MNHEY, CDR2 SVGAGI. V was shortened by 4 bases and J by 8 bases, with 14 bases between the two germline ends. Written as DNA, the CDR3 is TGTGCCAGCAGTTCCCAAAGCGGCGCCGAAAAACTGTTTTTT. This gives the protein CASSSQSGAEKLFF.

The rearrangement links TRBV4-3 to TRBJ2-2, with TRBD2 identical over 10 bases. Germline CDR1 and CDR2: LGHNA and YSLEER. The CDR3 extends over 15 amino acids. V lost 0 bases and J lost 7; bases outside the gene matches: 2. The CDR3 is CASSQEASGSGELFF. DNA for the CDR3: TGCGCCAGCAGCCAAGAGGCTAGCGGGAGCGGGGAGCTGTTTTTT.

The rearrangement uses TRBV6-6 and TRBJ2-3, with D tentatively TRBD2 (7 bases). Trimming took 10 bases from V and 5 from J, leaving 19 bases between them. The CDR3 is made up of 14 amino acids. CDR1 is MNHNY and CDR2 is SVGAGI in the germline V gene (reference sequence). CDR3: CATRWGGAKDTQYF. The CDR3 DNA sequence: TGTGCCACCCGATGGGGGGGGGCCAAAGATACGCAGTATTTT.

This clone was counted a few times. The chain combines TRBV7-2 with TRBJ2-2; D ambiguous. Trimming removed 1 base from V and 7 bases from J, with 7 bases in between. The germline CDR1 and CDR2 sequences are SGHTA and FQGNSA. The CDR3 runs to 13 residues. CDR3 bases: TGTGCCAGCAGCTTAGGTCCGTTCGGGGAGCTGTTTTTT. It translates to CASSLGPFGELFF.

The chain combines TRBV30 with TRBJ2-5; D ambiguous. V lost 3 bases, J lost 7 bases, and 15 bases lay in between. The CDR3 has 13 residues. Germline CDR1 reads GTSNPN; CDR2 reads SVGIG (reference sequence). In nucleotides, the CDR3 is TGTGCCTGGAGCGTCCGGGCCATGGGGACCCAGTACTTC. Amino acid sequence: CAWSVRAMGTQYF.

The chain employs TRBV19 and TRBJ1-2; TRBD1 might be the D (6 bases). Trimming shortened V by 5 bases and J by 3 bases, and 16 bases separated the two germline ends. This CDR3 is built from 15 residues. Germline V gene data show CDR1 as LNHDA and CDR2 as SQIVND (reference sequence). CDR3 in amino acids: CASSFNRAIDYGYTF. In DNA form, the CDR3 reads TGTGCCAGTAGTTTTAACAGGGCAATCGACTATGGCTACACCTTC.

The rearrangement joins TRBV25-1 to TRBJ2-1, with 8 bases matching TRBD1. The CDR3 totals 14 residues. With 4 bases clipped from V and 11 bases from J, the junction kept 10 bases outside the gene matches. In germline, CDR1 is MGHDK, CDR2 SYGVNS. CDR3 protein: CASSGQTGAGKQFF. As DNA, the CDR3 is TGTGCCAGCAGTGGCCAGACAGGGGCCGGCAAGCAGTTCTTC.

The rearrangement uses TRBV18 and TRBJ1-1; unclear D gene. Germline CDR1 is KGHSH and CDR2 is LQKENI. The CDR3 consists of 16 residues. The ends were cut back, 1 base at V and 4 bases at J, with 16 bases in the middle. The CDR3: CASSPQKGLTGTEAFF. CDR3 DNA: TGTGCCAGCTCACCACAAAAAGGCCTAACGGGCACTGAAGCTTTCTTT.

The rearrangement links TRBV6-1 to TRBJ2-1; 8 nucleotides line up with TRBD1. V was clipped by 4 bases and J by 13 bases; unmatched bases: 9. CDR1 MNHNS and CDR2 SASEGT come from the germline V gene. CDR3 size: 13 residues. The CDR3 DNA sequence: TGTGCCAGCAGTGGAATGGGACAGGCGGGACAGTTCTTC. Its protein is CASSGMGQAGQFF.

CDR3 protein: CASSLYGYQETQYF. CDR3 sequence (DNA): TGTGCCAGCAGTTTATACGGCTACCAAGAGACCCAGTACTTC. The chain has TRBV27 and TRBJ2-5, with D unresolved. This CDR3 contains 14 residues. The V end was cut by 1 base, the J end by 0 bases, with 6 bases between. CDR1 and CDR2 (germline): MNHEY, SMNVEV (reference sequence).

The chain employs TRBV10-3 and TRBJ1-5; D is unclear. Germline V gene lookup returns CDR1 ENHRY and CDR2 SYGVKD. Trimming took off 2 bases at V and 3 bases at J, with 8 bases between the two ends. This CDR3 comprises 14 residues. The CDR3 sequence is CAISEREDNQPQHF. CDR3 coding DNA: TGTGCCATCAGTGAGCGGGAGGACAATCAGCCCCAGCATTTT.

Comment on this clone: Additional DNA sequences in this sample encode the identical CDR3. The CDR3 DNA reads TGTGCCAGCAGTTTATGGGGGACAGGTACCTACGAGCAGTACTTC. The encoded protein is CASSLWGTGTYEQYF. This sequence joins TRBV27 and TRBJ2-7, with 8 bases fitting TRBD1. The J segment lost 2 bases and the V segment lost 1 base, leaving 4 bases of the junction unmatched. The germline gives CDR1 MNHEY, CDR2 SMNVEV (reference sequence). The CDR3 has 15 amino acids.

This sequence joins TRBV6-6 and TRBJ1-4; D is perhaps TRBD1 (5 bases). V lost 6 bases and J lost 7, with 18 bases in between. Germline V gene data show CDR1 as MNHNY and CDR2 as SVGAGI (reference sequence). The length of the CDR3 is 15 residues. The chain's CDR3 is CASRLPGTVGEKLFF. The CDR3, as DNA: TGTGCCAGCAGATTACCTGGGACCGTAGGTGAAAAACTGTTTTTT.

This clone came up a few times. The CDR3: CASSILRMANQPQHF. CDR3 in DNA: TGTGCCAGTAGTATTCTAAGGATGGCAAATCAGCCCCAGCATTTT. The chain recombines TRBV19 with TRBJ1-5; D unresolved. The germline V gene encodes CDR1 LNHDA and CDR2 SQIVND (reference sequence). Trimming left V 3 bases short and J 4 bases short, with 13 bases between. This CDR3 has 15 amino acids.